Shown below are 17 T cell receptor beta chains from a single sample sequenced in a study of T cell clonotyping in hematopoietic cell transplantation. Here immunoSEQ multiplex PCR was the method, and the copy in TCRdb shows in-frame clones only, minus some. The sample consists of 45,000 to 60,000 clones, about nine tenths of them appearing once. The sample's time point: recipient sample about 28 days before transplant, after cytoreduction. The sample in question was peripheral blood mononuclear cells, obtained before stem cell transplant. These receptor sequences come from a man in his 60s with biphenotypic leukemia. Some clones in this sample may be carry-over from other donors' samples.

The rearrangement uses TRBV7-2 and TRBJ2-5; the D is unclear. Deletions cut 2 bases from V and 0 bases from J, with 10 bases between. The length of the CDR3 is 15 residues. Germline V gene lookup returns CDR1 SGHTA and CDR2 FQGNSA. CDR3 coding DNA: TGTGCCAGCAGCTTACCCCCTGGGAACCAAGAGACCCAGTACTTC. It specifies CASSLPPGNQETQYF.

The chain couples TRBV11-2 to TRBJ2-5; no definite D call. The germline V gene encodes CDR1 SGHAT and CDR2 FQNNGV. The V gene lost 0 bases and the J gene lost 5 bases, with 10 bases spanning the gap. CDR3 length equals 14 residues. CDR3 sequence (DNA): TGTGCCAGCAGCTTAGATTACATAGACGAGACCCAGTACTTC. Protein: CASSLDYIDETQYF.

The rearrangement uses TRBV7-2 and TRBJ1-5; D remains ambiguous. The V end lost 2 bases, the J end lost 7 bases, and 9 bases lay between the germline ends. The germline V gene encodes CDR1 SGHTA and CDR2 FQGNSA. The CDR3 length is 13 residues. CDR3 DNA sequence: TGTGCCAGCAGCTTACCTACCGGACAGCCCCAGCATTTT. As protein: CASSLPTGQPQHF.

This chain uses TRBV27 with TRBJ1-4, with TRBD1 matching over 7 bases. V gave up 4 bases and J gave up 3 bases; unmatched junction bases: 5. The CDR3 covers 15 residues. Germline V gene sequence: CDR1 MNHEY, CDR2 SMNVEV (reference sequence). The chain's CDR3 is CASSYTGAANEKLFF. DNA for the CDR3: TGTGCCAGCAGTTACACAGGGGCCGCTAATGAAAAACTGTTTTTT.

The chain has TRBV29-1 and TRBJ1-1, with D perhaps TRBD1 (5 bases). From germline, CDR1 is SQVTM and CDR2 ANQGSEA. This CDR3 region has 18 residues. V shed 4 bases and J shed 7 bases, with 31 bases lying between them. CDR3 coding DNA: TGCAGCGTTGTGGCGGGGGGATTCGGTGGGGAACTGGTGGGTGAAGCTTTCTTT. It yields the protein CSVVAGGFGGELVGEAFF. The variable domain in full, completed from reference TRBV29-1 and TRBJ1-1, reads SAVISQKPSRDICQRGTSLTIQCQVDSQVTMMFWYRQQPGQSLTLIATANQGSEATYESGFVIDKFPISRPNLTFSTLTVSNMSPEDSSIYLCSVVAGGFGGELVGEAFFGQGTRLTVV.

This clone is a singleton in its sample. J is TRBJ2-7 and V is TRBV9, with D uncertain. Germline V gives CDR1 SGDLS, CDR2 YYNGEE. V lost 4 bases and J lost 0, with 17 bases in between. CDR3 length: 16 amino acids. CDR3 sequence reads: CASSPGPLLSSYEQYF. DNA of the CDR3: TGTGCCAGCAGCCCAGGACCATTGCTTAGCTCCTACGAGCAGTACTTC.

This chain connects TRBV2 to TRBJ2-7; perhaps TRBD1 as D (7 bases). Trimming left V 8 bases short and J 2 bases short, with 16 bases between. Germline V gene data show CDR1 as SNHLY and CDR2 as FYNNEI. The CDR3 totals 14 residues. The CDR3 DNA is TGTGCCAGCGAACGGGCAGGGGGGACCTACGAGCAGTACTTC. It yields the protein CASERAGGTYEQYF.

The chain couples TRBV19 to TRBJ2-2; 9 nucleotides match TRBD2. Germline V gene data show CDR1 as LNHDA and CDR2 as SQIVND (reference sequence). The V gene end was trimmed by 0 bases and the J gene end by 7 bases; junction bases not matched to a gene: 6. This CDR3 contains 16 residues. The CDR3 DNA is TGTGCCAGTAGTATAGATAGAAGCGGGAGGCGCGGGGAGCTGTTTTTT. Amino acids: CASSIDRSGRRGELFF.

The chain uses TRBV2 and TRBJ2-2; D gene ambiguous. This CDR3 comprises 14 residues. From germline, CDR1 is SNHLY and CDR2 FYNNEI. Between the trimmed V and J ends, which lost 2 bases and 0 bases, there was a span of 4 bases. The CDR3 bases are TGTGCCAGCAGTGAACTAGCGAACACCGGGGAGCTGTTTTTT. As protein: CASSELANTGELFF.

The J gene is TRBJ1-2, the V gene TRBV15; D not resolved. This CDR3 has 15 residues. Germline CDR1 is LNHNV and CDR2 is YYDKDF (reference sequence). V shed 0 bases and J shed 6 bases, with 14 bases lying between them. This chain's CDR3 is CATSRDLGGMDGYTF. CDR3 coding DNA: TGTGCCACCAGCAGAGATCTTGGTGGGATGGATGGCTACACCTTC.

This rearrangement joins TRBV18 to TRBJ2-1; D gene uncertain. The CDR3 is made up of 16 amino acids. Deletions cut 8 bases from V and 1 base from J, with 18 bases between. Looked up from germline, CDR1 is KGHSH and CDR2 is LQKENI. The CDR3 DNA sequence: TGTGCCAGCGCCCCGTTAGACGGAGCTTCCTACAATGAGCAGTTCTTC. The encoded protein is CASAPLDGASYNEQFF.

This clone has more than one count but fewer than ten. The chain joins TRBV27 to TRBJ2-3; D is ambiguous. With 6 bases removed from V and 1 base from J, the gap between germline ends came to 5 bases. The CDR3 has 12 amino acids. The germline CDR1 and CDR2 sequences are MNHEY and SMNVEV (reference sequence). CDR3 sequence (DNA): TGTGCCAGCAGAACACGCACAGATACGCAGTATTTT. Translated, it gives CASRTRTDTQYF.

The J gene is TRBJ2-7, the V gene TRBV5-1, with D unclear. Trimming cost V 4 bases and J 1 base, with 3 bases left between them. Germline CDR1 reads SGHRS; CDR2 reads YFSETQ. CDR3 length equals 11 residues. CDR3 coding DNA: TGCGCCAGCAGCCGGTCCTACGAGCAGTACTTC. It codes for CASSRSYEQYF.

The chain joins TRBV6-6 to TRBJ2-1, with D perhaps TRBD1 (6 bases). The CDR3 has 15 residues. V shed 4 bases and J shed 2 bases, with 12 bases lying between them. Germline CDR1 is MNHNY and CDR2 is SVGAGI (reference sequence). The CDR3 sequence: CASSFTGSAYNEQFF. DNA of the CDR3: TGTGCCAGCAGTTTCACAGGGTCAGCCTACAATGAGCAGTTCTTC.

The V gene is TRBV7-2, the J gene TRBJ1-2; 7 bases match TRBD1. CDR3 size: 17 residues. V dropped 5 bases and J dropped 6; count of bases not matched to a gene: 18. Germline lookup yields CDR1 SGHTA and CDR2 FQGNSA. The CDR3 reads CASSLQSGGLGSDGYTF. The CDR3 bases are TGTGCCAGCAGCCTCCAATCAGGGGGTCTCGGGAGCGATGGCTACACCTTC.

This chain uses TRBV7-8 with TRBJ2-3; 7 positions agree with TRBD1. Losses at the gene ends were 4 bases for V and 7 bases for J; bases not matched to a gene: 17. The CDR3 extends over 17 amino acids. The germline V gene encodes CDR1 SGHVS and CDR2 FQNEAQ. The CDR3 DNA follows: TGTGCCAGCAGCTGGGGATCCGGGACAGCGGACACGAATACGCAGTATTTT. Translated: CASSWGSGTADTNTQYF.

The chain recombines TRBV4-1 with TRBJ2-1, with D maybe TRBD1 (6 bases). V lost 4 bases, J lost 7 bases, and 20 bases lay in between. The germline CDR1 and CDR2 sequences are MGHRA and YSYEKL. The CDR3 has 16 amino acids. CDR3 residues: CASSPSPLEGDNEQFF. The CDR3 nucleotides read TGCGCCAGCAGCCCCAGCCCGCTTGAGGGGGATAATGAGCAGTTCTTC.